The clone carrying this T cell receptor (beta chain) has just one count. As yet, its antigen is unknown. A read error may be the cause here, since a much bigger clone is one base away. This specimen comes from a study of molecular identifiers for immune sequencing clone quantification. Points from the study as a whole: In cases of identical TCR molecules sharing a barcode, highly expanded clone sizes could be underestimated. For effector cells, clones above 20 RNA copies held over 98% of molecules; for naive cells, under 1%.

TCRdb called the PCR reads again in MiXCR, with one record for every CDR3 protein. The data show some 650,000 distinct CDR3 sequences, 20% seen once. The length of the CDR3 is 16 residues. Germline V CDR1 and CDR2: SEHNR, FQNEAQ (reference sequence). This receptor was identified in a human donor in good health. Some libraries in this study had Jurkat cell RNA spiked in. The chain carries TRBV7-9 and TRBJ2-3; unclear D gene. The sample comprised naive CD8+ T cells from blood, with Jurkat cell RNA spiked in. Subset: FACS-sorted CD8+CD4-CCR7+CD45RA+ naive T cells. In DNA form, the CDR3 reads TGTGCCAGCAGCTTAGCTGCGGCGGAGACCACAGATACGCTGTATTTT. Translation: CASSLAAAETTDTLYF.